These T cell receptor beta chains were read from a single sample in a study of regulatory T cells in long-lasting Graves disease. MiXCR, run by TCRdb on the multiplex PCR reads, gives a single entry per CDR3 protein. Of a few hundred thousand distinct CDR3 sequences in the sample, around 15% were seen once. These data also formed part of another study, on T cells in Graves' hyperthyroidism and ophthalmopathy.

This sample comprised peripheral blood mononuclear cells (PBMCs), obtained at new diagnosis, from a patient treated with antithyroid drugs. The receptors were sampled from a woman under 30 with Graves disease. The CDR3 runs from the conserved cysteine through the conserved F or W. D genes are given only for firm matches. Some rows mark clone size as missing; the rest say once, few, many or name a class of expanded clone.

NA TRBJ2-1 TRBD2 TRBV5-1 TGCGCCAGCAGCTCACTGGCTAGCGGGAAGAGCTCCTACAGTGAGCAGTTCTTC CASSSLASGKSSYSEQFF
NA TRBJ1-5 NA TRBV20-1 TGCAGTGCTAGATCTCTAAGGGGTGCTCAGCCCCAGCATTTT CSARSLRGAQPQHF
many TRBJ1-1 TRBD1 TRBV12-3/TRBV12-4 TGTGCCAGCAGAGACAGGGGGATGAACACTGAAGCTTTCTTT CASRDRGMNTEAFF
NA TRBJ2-6 TRBD1 TRBV2 TGTGCCAGCAGTGAAGCAGGGGACAGGGCTGGGGCCAACTTCCTGACTTTC CASSEAGDRAGANFLTF
many TRBJ2-5 TRBD2 TRBV30 TGTGCCTGGAGTCAGGTAGCGGGGCAGACCCAGTACTTC CAWSQVAGQTQYF
many TRBJ2-3 TRBD2 TRBV5-1 TGCGCCAGCAGCCACGAGGGGACTAGCCCAACAGATACGCAGTATTTT CASSHEGTSPTDTQYF
many TRBJ1-1 NA TRBV20-1 TGCAGTGCTAGAATGGGTCAGCCGAACACTGAAGCTTTCTTT CSARMGQPNTEAFF
few TRBJ1-6 TRBD1 TRBV9 TGTGCCAGCAGCGTAGGGGGACAGCCAAATTCACCCCTCCACTTT CASSVGGQPNSPLHF
many TRBJ2-2 TRBD1 TRBV2 TGTGCCAGCAGGGACAGAGGGGGCGCGGGCACCGGGGAGCTGTTTTTT CASRDRGGAGTGELFF
many TRBJ2-5 NA TRBV7-2 TGTGCCAGCAGCCGCCACGAGGTCCCTCAAGAGACCCAGTACTTC CASSRHEVPQETQYF
NA TRBJ1-2 NA TRBV4-1 TGCGCCAGCAGCCCGCCCGCAGTCGGGACGAAAACTAACTATGGCTGCACCTTC CASSPPAVGTKTNYGCTF
NA TRBJ1-4 NA TRBV19 TGTGCCAGTAAGGCGGATGAAAAACTGTTTTTT CASKADEKLFF
few TRBJ1-4 NA TRBV20-1 TGCAGTGCTAGAGACCCCGGGGAGGGGCGGGATGAAAAACTGTTTTTT CSARDPGEGRDEKLFF
few TRBJ1-3 NA TRBV13 TGTGCCAGCAGCCTATATCTTCCGTGGACAGAGTTCGGAAACACCATATATTTT CASSLYLPWTEFGNTIYF
many TRBJ2-1 NA TRBV28 TGTGCCAGCAGTTCTGGACGGGGCGCGGAGCAGTTCTTC CASSSGRGAEQFF
few TRBJ2-3 TRBD1 TRBV10-2 TGCGCCAGCAGAGAGCGCCGGGACAGGGACACAGATACGCAGTATTTT CASRERRDRDTDTQYF
NA TRBJ1-1 NA TRBV28 TGTGCCAGCAGTTTAGTAAGCGGGGGATGGAACACTGAAGCTTTCTTT CASSLVSGGWNTEAFF
many TRBJ2-7 NA TRBV28 TGTGCCAGCAGCTTACTCGGCCAGAGCTCCTACGAGCAGTACTTC CASSLLGQSSYEQYF
NA TRBJ2-5 NA TRBV3-1 TGTGCCAGCAGCCAAAACGGCGGATCCTACAATGAGCAGTACTTC CASSQNGGSYNEQYF
many TRBJ2-7 NA TRBV12-3/TRBV12-4 TGTGCCAGCAGCCAGTGGGCCTCGACAACCTACGAGCAGTACTTC CASSQWASTTYEQYF
many TRBJ1-5 NA TRBV12-3/TRBV12-4 TGTGCCAGCAGTTTAGTAGGGAACAGCAATCAGCCCCAGCATTTT CASSLVGNSNQPQHF
many TRBJ2-2 TRBD1 TRBV5-1 TGCGCCAGCAGCGGACAGGGGGGGAACACCGGGGAGCTGTTTTTT CASSGQGGNTGELFF
many TRBJ2-5 NA TRBV2 TGTGCCAGCACCCGCGGTTCGTTAGAGACCCAGTACTTC CASTRGSLETQYF
few TRBJ1-1 NA TRBV5-1 TGCGCCAGCAGCTGGAGCTCAGGGGCTAGCACTGAAGCTTTCTTT CASSWSSGASTEAFF
many TRBJ1-5 NA TRBV3-1 TGTGCCAGCAGCCAAGGACGGGGAAGCAATCAGCCCCAGCATTTT CASSQGRGSNQPQHF
NA TRBJ1-1 NA TRBV19 TGTGCCAGTAGTACAAAGACGGTCACTGAAGCTTTCTTT CASSTKTVTEAFF
few TRBJ1-2 TRBD1 TRBV4-2 TGTGCCAGCAGCCAAACAGGGGAGAGAAACTATGGCTACACCTTC CASSQTGERNYGYTF
many TRBJ2-7 NA TRBV10-3 TGTGCCATCAGAGACCGGGAGTCCTACGAGCAGTACTTC CAIRDRESYEQYF
NA TRBJ1-1 NA TRBV15 TGTGCCACCAGCGAAAACCAGAGGGGATCCACTGAAGCTTTCTTT CATSENQRGSTEAFF
few TRBJ2-3 TRBD2 TRBV10-2 TGCGCCAGCAATCCGGGACTAGCGGGGGGGCCTAGCACAGATACGCAGTATTTT CASNPGLAGGPSTDTQYF
many TRBJ2-5 NA TRBV24-1 TGTGCCACCAGTGATTTTGGGACTCGCCTAGGGGAGACCCAGTACTTC CATSDFGTRLGETQYF
many TRBJ2-1 NA TRBV11-2 TGTGCCAGCAGCTCTACAGCTTTCTCCTACAATGAGCAGTTCTTC CASSSTAFSYNEQFF
many TRBJ1-5 NA TRBV6-1 TGTGCCAGCAGTGAAGGCCAGGTTAGCAATCAGCCCCAGCATTTT CASSEGQVSNQPQHF
many TRBJ1-1 NA TRBV3-1 TGTGCCAGCAGCCAAGTCAGAGGTAGGGCCGGGGCTTTCTTT CASSQVRGRAGAFF
many TRBJ2-1 TRBD1 TRBV5-1 TGCGCCAGCAGCAAAGACAGGGATGCCTACAATGAGCAGTTCTTC CASSKDRDAYNEQFF
many TRBJ2-5 NA TRBV7-2 TGTGCCAGCAGCTCTTGGACTCAGGGAGAGACCCAGTACTTC CASSSWTQGETQYF
many TRBJ2-3 NA TRBV5-1 TGCGCCAGCAGCCCGGGGACAACCTCGTGGGCAGATACGCAGTATTTT CASSPGTTSWADTQYF
many TRBJ2-7 TRBD2 TRBV4-2 TGTGCCAGCAGCCCCGGCCGGGGACTAAGCTCCTACGAGCAGTACTTC CASSPGRGLSSYEQYF
few TRBJ1-5 TRBD1 TRBV12-3/TRBV12-4 TGTGCCAGCAGCCGCAGGGGGGGTCAGCCCCAGCATTTT CASSRRGGQPQHF
many TRBJ2-2 NA TRBV2 TGTGCCAGCAGTGCGCTCAGGGAGACCGGGGAGCTGTTTTTT CASSALRETGELFF
NA TRBJ1-1 NA TRBV2 TGTGCCAGCAGTCGTCTAGTCCCCGGGGCAGGGGAGGCTGAAGCTTTCTTT CASSRLVPGAGEAEAFF
many TRBJ1-2 TRBD1 TRBV3-1 TGTGCCAGCAGCCATTCAGACAGGGCGGGGAACTATGGCTACACCTTC CASSHSDRAGNYGYTF
few TRBJ1-1 TRBD1 TRBV20-1 TGCAGTGCTGGACCGCCAGGGGGCTTGGGCACTGAAGCTTTCTTT CSAGPPGGLGTEAFF
many TRBJ2-1 NA TRBV7-8 TGTGCCAGCAGCTCTGGGCGTGACGAGCAGTTCTTC CASSSGRDEQFF
many TRBJ2-7 TRBD1 TRBV27 TGTGCCAGCAGTGCCGGGACAGGGGGATACGAGCAGTACTTC CASSAGTGGYEQYF
NA TRBJ2-3 TRBD2 TRBV4-1 TGCGCCAGCAGCCAAGAGGGACTAGCGGGAGCGGGAGGCGGCACAGATACGCAGTATTTT CASSQEGLAGAGGGTDTQYF
many TRBJ2-3 TRBD1 TRBV20-1 TGCAGTGCTAGAGAGGACAGGGGGCGAGATACGCAGTATTTT CSAREDRGRDTQYF
many TRBJ2-3 NA TRBV11-2 TGTGCCAGCAGCTCTGTTACAGATACGCAGTATTTT CASSSVTDTQYF
NA TRBJ1-1 NA TRBV29-1 TGCAGCGTAACAGGGATCATGAACACTGAAGCTTTCTTT CSVTGIMNTEAFF
few TRBJ2-2 NA TRBV29-1 TGCAGCGCGCTGGGGAACACCGGGGAGCTGTTTTTT CSALGNTGELFF
many TRBJ1-5 NA TRBV11-3 TGTGCCAGCAGCTTAGGATCACAGCCCCAGCATTTT CASSLGSQPQHF
many TRBJ2-5 TRBD1 TRBV20-1 TGCAGTGCGAGAACCGGGACAGGGGGCTCAGAGACCCAGTACTTC CSARTGTGGSETQYF
many TRBJ1-1 NA TRBV30 TGTGCCTGGAGTGTATGGGGGGCGGGGGACACTGAAGCTTTCTTT CAWSVWGAGDTEAFF
many TRBJ2-2 NA TRBV28 TGTGTTGTACGGGGTACGGCCACCGGGGAGCTGTTTTTT CVVRGTATGELFF
few TRBJ2-1 NA TRBV27 TGTGCCAGCAGTTTTATAAGCGGGTCGGTAGTAGATGAGCAGTTCTTC CASSFISGSVVDEQFF
many TRBJ2-5 TRBD2 TRBV10-3 TGTGCCATCAGTGACCCAAGGGCGGGGGGAGAGACCCAGTACTTC CAISDPRAGGETQYF
many TRBJ2-2 NA TRBV11-2 TGTGCCAGCAGCTTAGATCTCGGGGAGCTGTTTTTT CASSLDLGELFF